This TCR beta chain appears in the sequencing data of a study of cytomegalovirus exposure and HLA in healthy donors. CDR3 length: 14 residues. V dropped 6 bases and J dropped 5; count of bases not matched to a gene: 6. Germline V gene data show CDR1 as MDHEN and CDR2 as SYDVKM. PCR used 60 Vbeta primers and 13 Jbeta primers. This table comes from immunoSEQ multiplex PCR, and its TCRdb copy is limited to in-frame clones, with some not included. This repertoire shows under 140,000 clones, around three quarters found once; its top ten account for 1.3%. Sequenced material: PBMCs. The source is a young woman in good health and CMV-seronegative. This sequence joins TRBV28 and TRBJ2-5; TRBD1 aligns across 10 bases. The CDR3 sequence: CASRRQGAWETQYF. The CDR3 nucleotides read TGTGCCAGCAGACGACAGGGGGCGTGGGAGACCCAGTACTTC.